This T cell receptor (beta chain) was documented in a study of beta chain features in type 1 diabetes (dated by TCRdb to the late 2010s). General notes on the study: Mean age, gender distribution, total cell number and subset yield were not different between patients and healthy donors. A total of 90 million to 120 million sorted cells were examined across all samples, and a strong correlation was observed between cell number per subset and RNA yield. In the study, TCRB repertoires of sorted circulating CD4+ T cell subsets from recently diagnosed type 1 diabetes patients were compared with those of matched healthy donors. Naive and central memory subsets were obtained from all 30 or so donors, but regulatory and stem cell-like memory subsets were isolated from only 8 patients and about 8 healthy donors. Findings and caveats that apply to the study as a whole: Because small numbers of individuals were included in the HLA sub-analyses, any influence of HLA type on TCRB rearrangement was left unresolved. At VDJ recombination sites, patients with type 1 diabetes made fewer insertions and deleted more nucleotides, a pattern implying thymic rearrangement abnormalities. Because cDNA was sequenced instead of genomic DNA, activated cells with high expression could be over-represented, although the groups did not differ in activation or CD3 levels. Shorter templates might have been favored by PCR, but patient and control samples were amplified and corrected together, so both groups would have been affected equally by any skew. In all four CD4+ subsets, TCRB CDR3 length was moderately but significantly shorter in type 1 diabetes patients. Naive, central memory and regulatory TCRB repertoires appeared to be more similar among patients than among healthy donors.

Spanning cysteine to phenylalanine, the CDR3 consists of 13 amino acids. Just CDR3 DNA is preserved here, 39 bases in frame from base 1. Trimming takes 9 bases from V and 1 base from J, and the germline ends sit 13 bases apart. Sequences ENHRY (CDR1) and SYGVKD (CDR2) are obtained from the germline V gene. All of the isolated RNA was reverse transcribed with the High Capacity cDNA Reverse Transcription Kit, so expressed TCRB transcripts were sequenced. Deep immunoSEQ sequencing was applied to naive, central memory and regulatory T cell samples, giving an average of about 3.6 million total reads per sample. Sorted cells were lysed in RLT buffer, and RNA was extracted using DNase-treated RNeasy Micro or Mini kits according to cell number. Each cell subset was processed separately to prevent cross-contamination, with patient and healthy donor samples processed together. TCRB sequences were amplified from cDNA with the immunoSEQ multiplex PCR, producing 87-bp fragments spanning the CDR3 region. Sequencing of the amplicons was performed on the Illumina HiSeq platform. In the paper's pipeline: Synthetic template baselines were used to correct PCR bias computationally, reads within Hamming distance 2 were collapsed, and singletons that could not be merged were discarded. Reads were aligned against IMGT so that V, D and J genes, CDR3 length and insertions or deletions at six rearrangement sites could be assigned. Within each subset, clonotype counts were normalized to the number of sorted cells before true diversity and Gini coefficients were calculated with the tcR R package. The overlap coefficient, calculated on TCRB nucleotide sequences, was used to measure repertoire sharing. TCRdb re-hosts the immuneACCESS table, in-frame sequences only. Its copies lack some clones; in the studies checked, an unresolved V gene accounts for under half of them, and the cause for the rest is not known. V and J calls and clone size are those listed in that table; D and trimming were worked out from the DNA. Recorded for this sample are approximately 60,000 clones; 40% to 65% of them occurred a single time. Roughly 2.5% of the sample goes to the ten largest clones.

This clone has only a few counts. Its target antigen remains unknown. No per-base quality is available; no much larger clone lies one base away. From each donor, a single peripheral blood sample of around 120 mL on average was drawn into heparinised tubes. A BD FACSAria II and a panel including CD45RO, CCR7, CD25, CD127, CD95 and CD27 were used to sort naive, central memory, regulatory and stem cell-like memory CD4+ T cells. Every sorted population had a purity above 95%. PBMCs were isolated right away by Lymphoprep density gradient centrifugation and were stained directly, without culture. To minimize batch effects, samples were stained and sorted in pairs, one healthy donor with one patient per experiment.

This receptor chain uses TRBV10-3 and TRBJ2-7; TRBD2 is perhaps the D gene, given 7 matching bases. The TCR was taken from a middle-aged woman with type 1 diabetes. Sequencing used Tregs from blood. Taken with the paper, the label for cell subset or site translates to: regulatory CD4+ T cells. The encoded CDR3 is CAMGGARSYEQYF. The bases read TGTGCCATGGGGGGGGCCAGGTCCTACGAGCAGTACTTC.